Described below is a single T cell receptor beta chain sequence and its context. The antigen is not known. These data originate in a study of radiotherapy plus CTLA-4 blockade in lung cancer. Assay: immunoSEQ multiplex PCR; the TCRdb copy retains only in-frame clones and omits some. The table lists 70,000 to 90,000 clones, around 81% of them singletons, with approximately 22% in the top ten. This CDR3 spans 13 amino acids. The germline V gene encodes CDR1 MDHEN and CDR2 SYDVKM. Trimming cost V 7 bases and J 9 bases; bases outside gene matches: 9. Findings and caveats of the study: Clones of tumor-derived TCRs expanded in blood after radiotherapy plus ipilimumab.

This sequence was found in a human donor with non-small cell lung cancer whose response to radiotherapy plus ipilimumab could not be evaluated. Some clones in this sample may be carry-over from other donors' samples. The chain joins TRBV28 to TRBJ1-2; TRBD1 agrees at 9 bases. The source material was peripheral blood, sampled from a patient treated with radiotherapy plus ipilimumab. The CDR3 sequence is CASTSDRGGSYTF. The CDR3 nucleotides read TGTGCCAGCACCTCGGACAGGGGTGGGAGCTACACCTTC.